These 9 T cell receptor beta chains came from one sample sequenced in a study of OX40 agonist ivuxolimab in advanced cancers. This table comes from immunoSEQ multiplex PCR, and its TCRdb copy is limited to in-frame clones, with some not included. The repertoire holds approximately 120,000 clones, with 92% as singletons. The specimen was CD4+ or CD8+ T cells sorted from blood, collected in a trial of the OX40 agonist ivuxolimab. These receptors all come from an adult with an advanced solid tumor such as melanoma, head and neck, liver or kidney cancer.

V gene TRBV6-4 combines with J gene TRBJ2-7; D not certain. Looked up from germline, CDR1 is MRHNA and CDR2 is SNTAGT. The CDR3 spans 12 residues. Trimming pared 1 base from V and 4 bases from J, leaving 5 bases between. The CDR3 reads CASSDLGYEQYF. Here the CDR3 DNA reads TGTGCCAGCAGTGACTTGGGTTACGAGCAGTACTTC.

The rearrangement links TRBV6-6 to TRBJ2-7, with 10 bases aligning to TRBD2. V dropped 7 bases and J dropped 4; count of bases not matched to a gene: 13. Germline CDR1 and CDR2: MNHNY and SVGAGI (reference sequence). The CDR3 totals 16 residues. The CDR3 coding sequence is TGTGCCAGCACCACCACCTCTAGCGGGAGTGGGTACGAGCAGTACTTC. Amino acids: CASTTTSSGSGYEQYF.

This clone was seen a few times. The CDR3: CASSWLNEKLFF. Here the CDR3 DNA reads TGCGCCAGCAGTTGGCTTAATGAAAAACTGTTTTTT. The chain combines TRBV10-2 with TRBJ1-4, with unresolved D. Trimming left V 5 bases short and J 4 bases short, with 5 bases between. Germline V gene data show CDR1 as WSHSY and CDR2 as SAAADI. The CDR3 contains 12 residues.

The J gene is TRBJ1-2, the V gene TRBV7-2; D is unresolved. CDR1 is SGHTA and CDR2 is FQGNSA in the germline V gene. Between the trimmed V and J ends, which lost 4 bases and 5 bases, there was a span of 5 bases. This CDR3 region has 11 residues. The CDR3 nucleotides read TGTGCCAGCAGCTCGAATTATGGCTACACCTTC. This encodes CASSSNYGYTF. The complete variable domain, with remaining parts taken from reference TRBV7-2 and TRBJ1-2, reads GAGVSQSPSNKVTEKGKDVELRCDPISGHTALYWYRQSLGQGLEFLIYFQGNSAPDKSGLPSDRFSAERTGGSVSTLTIQRTQQEDSAVYLCASSSNYGYTFGSGTRLTVV.

The chain combines TRBV19 with TRBJ2-3, with TRBD1 matching 9 bases. Germline V gene sequence: CDR1 LNHDA, CDR2 SQIVND (reference sequence). The CDR3 runs to 15 residues. V shed 3 bases, J shed 3 bases, and the junction held 4 bases outside the gene matches. The CDR3 sequence: CASSIRGTGTDTQYF. The DNA for the CDR3 is TGTGCCAGTAGTATCCGCGGGACAGGGACAGATACGCAGTATTTT.

CDR3 coding DNA: TGTGCCACCTCCAGGGGAGGGGTCTACGAGCAGTACTTC. Its protein product is CATSRGGVYEQYF. The rearrangement uses TRBV27 and TRBJ2-5, with D possibly TRBD2 on 7 matching bases. The better agreement between TRBJ2-7 and the DNA end casts doubt on the J call. CDR1 is MNHEY, CDR2 SMNVEV, per germline (reference sequence). This CDR3 is 13 amino acids long.

J is TRBJ1-6 and V is TRBV7-9, with TRBD1 identical over 9 bases. J lost 10 bases, V lost 4 bases, and 8 bases had no gene match. CDR1 is SEHNR, CDR2 FQNEAQ, per germline (reference sequence). This CDR3 has 15 residues. CDR3 residues: CASSSGQGSGSPLHF. The CDR3 DNA sequence: TGTGCCAGCAGCTCCGGACAGGGGTCGGGGTCACCCCTCCACTTT. The entire variable domain, with the rest obtained from reference TRBV7-9 and TRBJ1-6, is as follows: DTGVSQNPRHKITKRGQNVTFRCDPISEHNRLYWYRQTLGQGPEFLTYFQNEAQLEKSRLLSDRFSAERPKGSFSTLEIQRTEQGDSAMYLCASSSGQGSGSPLHFGNGTRLTVT.

The chain carries TRBV27 and TRBJ1-6; 8 bases agree with TRBD1. Germline V gene sequence: CDR1 MNHEY, CDR2 SMNVEV (reference sequence). V lost 0 bases to trimming and J lost 3 bases; unmatched junction nucleotides: 7. The CDR3 runs 18 residues. As DNA, the CDR3 is TGTGCCAGCAGTTTATCCCGGACAGGGAACCACTATAATTCACCCCTCCACTTT. Amino acids: CASSLSRTGNHYNSPLHF.

The chain has TRBV9 and TRBJ2-1, with TRBD2 identical over 8 bases. CDR1 is SGDLS, CDR2 YYNGEE, per germline. The CDR3 is 16 residues long. Trimming took 4 bases from V and 9 from J; bases not matched to a gene: 15. The CDR3: CASSPTPAGDLVEQFF. The CDR3 DNA follows: TGTGCCAGCAGCCCTACCCCAGCGGGAGATTTGGTTGAGCAGTTCTTC.